One sample yielded the 14 T cell receptor beta chains listed below, sequenced in a study of blood T cell repertoires in COVID-19. Libraries were prepared by immunoSEQ multiplex PCR; TCRdb keeps only in-frame clonotypes and omits some of them. Here the sample spans roughly 170,000 clones, about four fifths being singletons. What was sequenced was PBMCs or T cells enriched from blood (not recorded which). All receptors derive from a man aged 45-60 years who had recovered from COVID-19.

The CDR3 reads CASSLVDRGSYTF. CDR3 in DNA: TGCGCCAGCAGCTTGGTCGACAGGGGAAGCTACACCTTC. The chain has TRBV5-1 and TRBJ1-2; 8 bases agree with TRBD1. With V trimmed by 0 bases and J by 9 bases, 4 bases remained unmatched. Germline V lookup: CDR1 SGHRS, CDR2 YFSETQ. The CDR3 runs 13 residues.

This sequence joins TRBV30 and TRBJ1-4, with 7 bases aligning to TRBD1. The CDR3 spans 13 residues. V gave up 5 bases and J gave up 8 bases; unmatched junction bases: 8. Germline-derived CDR1 and CDR2 are GTSNPN and SVGIG (reference sequence). The CDR3 DNA reads as TGTGCCTGGGCTACAGGGGTGGGAGAAAAACTGTTTTTT. As protein: CAWATGVGEKLFF.

The genes are TRBV19 and TRBJ2-5; 9 bases map to TRBD1. The CDR3 spans 16 residues. The germline V gene has CDR1 LNHDA and CDR2 SQIVND (reference sequence). J was trimmed by 5 bases and V by 5 bases; bases with no gene match: 12. The CDR3 DNA follows: TGTGCCAGTAGTTCCAACAGGGGGCAAGGTGTTGAGACCCAGTACTTC. Its protein product is CASSSNRGQGVETQYF. Looking up the rest from reference TRBV19 and TRBJ2-5 gives the full variable domain: DGGITQSPKYLFRKEGQNVTLSCEQNLNHDAMYWYRQDPGQGLRLIYYSQIVNDFQKGDIAEGYSVSREKKESFPLTVTSAQKNPTAFYLCASSSNRGQGVETQYFGPGTRLLVL.

The V and J genes are TRBV5-1 and TRBJ2-7; D may be TRBD2 (6 bases). The CDR3 runs to 15 residues. V gave up 5 bases and J gave up 3 bases, with 18 bases separating them. The V gene's germline CDR1 is SGHRS and CDR2 YFSETQ. CDR3 residues: CASRIRQEGSYEQYF. The DNA of the CDR3 is TGCGCCAGCAGAATTAGGCAGGAGGGCAGCTACGAGCAGTACTTC.

The V call is TRBV28, the J call TRBJ1-6, with 7 bases that match TRBD1. The CDR3 sequence is 13 residues long. J lost 2 bases, V lost 9 bases, and 1 base had no gene match. CDR1 and CDR2 (germline): MDHEN, SYDVKM. For the CDR3, the DNA is TGTGCCAGTGGGACAGCCTATAATTCACCCCTCCACTTT. It yields the protein CASGTAYNSPLHF.

This clone was seen once. This chain uses TRBV11-2 with TRBJ1-1; the match to TRBD1 covers 10 bases. This CDR3 spans 14 amino acids. From germline, CDR1 is SGHAT and CDR2 FQNNGV. Trimming at V came to 3 bases and at J to 6 bases, leaving 4 bases not matched to a gene. Here the CDR3 reads CASSFRDRGSEAFF. The CDR3 region has the DNA TGTGCCAGCAGCTTCCGGGACAGGGGTTCTGAAGCTTTCTTT.

The V gene is TRBV28, the J gene TRBJ1-5, with D unclear. In germline, CDR1 is MDHEN, CDR2 SYDVKM. V lost 5 bases and J lost 8, with 10 bases in between. The CDR3 length is 12 residues. The CDR3 region is CASSRSQKPQHF. The CDR3 nucleotides are TGTGCCAGCAGTCGGTCACAGAAGCCCCAGCATTTT.

V and J are TRBV4-1 and TRBJ2-3; 12 bases are a match to TRBD2. The CDR3 covers 16 residues. Losses at the gene ends were 4 bases for V and 2 bases for J; bases not matched to a gene: 4. Germline CDR1 is MGHRA and CDR2 is YSYEKL. The CDR3 DNA reads TGCGCCAGCAGCCTACGGACTAGCGGGGCCACAGATACGCAGTATTTT. Translation: CASSLRTSGATDTQYF.

This clone was observed a handful of times. This rearrangement joins TRBV27 to TRBJ1-5; D not resolved. Germline-derived CDR1 and CDR2 are MNHEY and SMNVEV (reference sequence). The CDR3 length is 12 residues. Trimming shortened V by 8 bases and J by 4 bases, and 9 bases separated the two germline ends. CDR3 loop: CASRRVNQPQHF. CDR3 DNA sequence: TGTGCCAGCCGACGGGTTAATCAGCCCCAGCATTTT.

V is TRBV11-3 and J is TRBJ2-2; maybe TRBD1 (5 bases). CDR1 is SGHNT, CDR2 YENEEA, per germline. This CDR3 is 14 amino acids long. Trimming left V 2 bases short and J 6 bases short, with 10 bases between. CDR3 loop: CASSLRGLAGELFF. CDR3 coding DNA: TGTGCCAGCAGCTTAAGGGGCCTGGCCGGGGAGCTGTTTTTT.

The chain uses TRBV4-3 and TRBJ1-1; D might be TRBD1 (5 bases). The CDR3 covers 14 residues. Germline V gene data show CDR1 as LGHNA and CDR2 as YSLEER. The V end lost 6 bases, the J end lost 4 bases, and 15 bases lay between the germline ends. This CDR3 reads CASSLTGSSTEAFF. In DNA, the CDR3 is TGCGCCAGCAGTCTAACAGGCTCGAGCACTGAAGCTTTCTTT.

The chain combines TRBV5-1 with TRBJ1-5; tentative D call: TRBD1 (5 bases). In germline, CDR1 is SGHRS, CDR2 YFSETQ. This CDR3 spans 13 amino acids. Trimming removed 0 bases at V and 5 bases at J, with 6 bases between. CDR3 loop: CASSLGRDQPQHF. The DNA for the CDR3 is TGCGCCAGCAGCTTGGGCAGGGATCAGCCCCAGCATTTT. The variable domain in full, with the rest retrieved from reference TRBV5-1 and TRBJ1-5, is KAGVTQTPRYLIKTRGQQVTLSCSPISGHRSVSWYQQTPGQGLQFLFEYFSETQRNKGNFPGRFSGRQFSNSRSEMNVSTLELGDSALYLCASSLGRDQPQHFGDGTRLSIL.

CDR3 protein: CASSLLGRGTEAFF. CDR3 coding DNA: TGTGCCAGCAGCTTGTTGGGAAGGGGCACTGAAGCTTTCTTT. V usage is TRBV5-4 and J usage is TRBJ1-1, with D perhaps matching TRBD1 (5 bases). V lost 1 base, J lost 4 bases, and 11 bases lay in between. Germline V gene lookup returns CDR1 SGHNT and CDR2 YYREEE (reference sequence). CDR3 size: 14 residues.

The V and J genes are TRBV7-3 and TRBJ2-2, with a weak D call TRBD2 (6 bases). V lost 2 bases, J lost 1 base, and 11 bases lay in between. Looked up from germline, CDR1 is SGHTA and CDR2 is FQGTGA. The CDR3 spans 16 residues. Here the CDR3 reads CASSLVGGVNTGELFF. The CDR3 nucleotides are TGTGCCAGCAGCTTAGTCGGCGGGGTGAACACCGGGGAGCTGTTTTTT.